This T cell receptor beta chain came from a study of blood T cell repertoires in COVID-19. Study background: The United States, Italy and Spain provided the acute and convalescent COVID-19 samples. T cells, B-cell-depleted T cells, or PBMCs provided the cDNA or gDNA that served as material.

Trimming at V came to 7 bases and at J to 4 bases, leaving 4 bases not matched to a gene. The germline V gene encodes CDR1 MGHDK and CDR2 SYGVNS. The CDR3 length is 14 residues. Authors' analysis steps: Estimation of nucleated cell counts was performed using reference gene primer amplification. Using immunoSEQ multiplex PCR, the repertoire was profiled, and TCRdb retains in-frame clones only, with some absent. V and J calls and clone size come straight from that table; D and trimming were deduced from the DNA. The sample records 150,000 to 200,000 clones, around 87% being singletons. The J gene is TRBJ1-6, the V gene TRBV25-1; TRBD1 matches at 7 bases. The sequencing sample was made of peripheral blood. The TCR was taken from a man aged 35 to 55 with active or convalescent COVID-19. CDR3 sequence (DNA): TGTGCCAGCACACCGGGACAGTATAATTCACCCCTCCACTTT. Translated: CASTPGQYNSPLHF. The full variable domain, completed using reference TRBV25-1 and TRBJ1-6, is EADIYQTPRYLVIGTGKKITLECSQTMGHDKMYWYQQDPGMELHLIHYSYGVNSTEKGDLSSESTVSRIRTEHFPLTLESARPSHTSQYLCASTPGQYNSPLHFGNGTRLTVT.